These 22 T cell receptor beta chains share one sample of origin, sequenced in a study of cytomegalovirus exposure and HLA in healthy donors. PCR amplification relied on 60 Vbeta primers (plus 13 Jbeta primers). Repertoires were generated with immunoSEQ multiplex PCR, while TCRdb's copy carries only in-frame clones and drops some. The profile covers 180,000 or so clones, with 60% to 85% appearing a single time and roughly 0.82% taken by the ten largest. The sequenced sample was PBMCs. The receptors originated from a female donor in good health and CMV-seronegative.

This rearrangement joins TRBV2 to TRBJ2-2; 8 bases line up with TRBD2. The germline V gene encodes CDR1 SNHLY and CDR2 FYNNEI. Trimming removed 1 base from V and 5 bases from J; junction bases left unmatched: 6. The CDR3 runs to 16 residues. CDR3 residues: CASSEVGGGRTGELFF. The CDR3 DNA reads TGTGCCAGCAGTGAAGTCGGGGGGGGGCGTACCGGGGAGCTGTTTTTT. Combining the CDR3 with reference TRBV2 and TRBJ2-2 gives the whole variable domain EPEVTQTPSHQVTQMGQEVILRCVPISNHLYFYWYRQILGQKVEFLVSFYNNEISEKSEIFDDQFSVERPDGSNFTLKIRSTKLEDSAMYFCASSEVGGGRTGELFFGEGSRLTVL.

The count of this clone is one. The rearrangement uses TRBV4-2 and TRBJ2-3, with 13 positions matching TRBD2. The CDR3 loop spans 16 amino acids. The trim removed 1 base at V and 5 bases at J, leaving 3 bases unmatched. Germline assignment: CDR1 LGHNA and CDR2 YNFKEQ. In nucleotides, the CDR3 is TGTGCCAGCAGCCAAGTCGGACTAGCGGGAGAAGATACGCAGTATTTT. This translates into CASSQVGLAGEDTQYF.

The chain has TRBV9 and TRBJ2-1; perhaps TRBD1 as D (5 bases). Germline CDR1 SGDLS, CDR2 YYNGEE. Between the trimmed V and J ends, which lost 7 bases and 9 bases, there was a span of 20 bases. The length of the CDR3 is 14 residues. CDR3 sequence: CASSMGHATGEQFF. CDR3 DNA sequence: TGTGCCAGCTCTATGGGGCACGCCACGGGTGAGCAGTTCTTC. Complete variable domain (other parts from reference TRBV9 and TRBJ2-1): DSGVTQTPKHLITATGQRVTLRCSPRSGDLSVYWYQQSLDQGLQFLIQYYNGEERAKGNILERFSAQQFPDLHSELNLSSLELGDSALYFCASSMGHATGEQFFGPGTRLTVL.

CDR3 DNA sequence: TGTGCCAGCAGCCAGGAAGCGGGCGGCTACACCTTC. Translation gives CASSQEAGGYTF. V and J are TRBV11-2 and TRBJ1-2, with no clear D. Trimming pared 5 bases from V and 8 bases from J, leaving 12 bases between. The CDR3 consists of 12 residues. The germline V gene encodes CDR1 SGHAT and CDR2 FQNNGV.

The CDR3 protein is CASSLSGTAAEAFF. CDR3 nucleotides: TGTGCCAGCAGCTTAAGCGGGACGGCGGCTGAAGCTTTCTTT. The J gene is TRBJ1-1, the V gene TRBV11-1; maybe TRBD1 (5 bases). CDR3 length: 14 residues. Trimming took off 2 bases at V and 6 bases at J, with 13 bases between the two ends. Looked up from germline, CDR1 is SGHAT and CDR2 is FQDESV (reference sequence).

The V gene is TRBV7-9, the J gene TRBJ1-1; 8 bases match TRBD1. Germline loops: CDR1 SEHNR, CDR2 FQNEAQ (reference sequence). V shed 5 bases, J shed 4 bases, and the junction held 9 bases outside the gene matches. The CDR3 extends over 15 amino acids. The chain's CDR3 is CASSRISGGSTEAFF. The CDR3 coding sequence is TGTGCCAGCAGCCGCATTTCAGGGGGCTCCACTGAAGCTTTCTTT.

V gene TRBV19 combines with J gene TRBJ1-5; 8 bases agree with TRBD1. Germline V CDR1 and CDR2: LNHDA, SQIVND (reference sequence). Trimming cost V 4 bases and J 0 bases; bases outside gene matches: 2. The CDR3 is 15 amino acids. The CDR3 DNA is TGTGCCAGTAGTAGCACAGGGGGTAGCAATCAGCCCCAGCATTTT. This sequence encodes CASSSTGGSNQPQHF.

The chain recombines TRBV4-3 with TRBJ2-7, with D perhaps matching TRBD1 (6 bases). CDR1 is LGHNA, CDR2 YSLEER, per germline. The CDR3 consists of 16 residues. V lost 0 bases, J lost 3 bases, and 15 bases lay in between. CDR3 amino acids: CASSQESQGQGYEQYF. CDR3 sequence (DNA): TGCGCCAGCAGCCAAGAGAGTCAGGGACAAGGCTACGAGCAGTACTTC.

V is TRBV7-2 and J is TRBJ2-2; D ambiguous. Germline CDR1 is SGHTA and CDR2 is FQGNSA. Trimming removed 7 bases at V and 7 bases at J, with 16 bases between. There are 14 residues in the CDR3. This chain's CDR3 is CASILDEIFGELFF. DNA of the CDR3: TGTGCCAGCATCCTAGACGAGATCTTCGGGGAGCTGTTTTTT.

The rearrangement uses TRBV6-1 and TRBJ1-2; D is uncertain. This CDR3 is built from 10 residues. Germline V CDR1 and CDR2: MNHNS, SASEGT. Trimming removed 8 bases at V and 6 bases at J, with 7 bases between. CDR3 protein: CASSGNGYTF. Written as DNA, the CDR3 is TGTGCCAGCTCAGGAAATGGCTACACCTTC.

This chain connects TRBV5-1 to TRBJ2-5; TRBD2 agrees at 12 bases. This CDR3 has 15 amino acids. Germline V gene data show CDR1 as SGHRS and CDR2 as YFSETQ. With V trimmed by 5 bases and J by 5 bases, 7 bases remained unmatched. CDR3: CASRASGGAAETQYF. The CDR3 bases are TGCGCCAGCAGGGCTAGCGGGGGGGCCGCCGAGACCCAGTACTTC.

This chain joins TRBV7-9 and TRBJ2-4, with a tentative D call TRBD1 (6 bases). CDR1 SEHNR and CDR2 FQNEAQ come from the germline V gene (reference sequence). The CDR3 extends over 14 amino acids. V lost 4 bases to trimming and J lost 8 bases, with 15 bases between them. CDR3 sequence: CASSYRDTRDIQYF. The CDR3 nucleotides read TGTGCCAGCAGCTACCGGGACACCCGGGACATTCAGTACTTC.

This clone has only a few counts. V and J are TRBV7-2 and TRBJ2-2; D unclear. The CDR3 has 12 amino acids. Germline-derived CDR1 and CDR2 are SGHTA and FQGNSA. Deletions cut 1 base from V and 6 bases from J, with 3 bases between. CDR3: CASSLGAGELFF. The DNA for the CDR3 is TGTGCCAGCAGCTTAGGAGCCGGGGAGCTGTTTTTT.

The CDR3 DNA sequence: TGCGCCAGCAGCTTGGGACTAGCGGGAGAGCGGACAGATACGCAGTATTTT. Protein sequence: CASSLGLAGERTDTQYF. V and J are TRBV5-1 and TRBJ2-3, with 12 bases fitting TRBD2. With 0 bases clipped from V and 3 bases from J, the junction kept 5 bases outside the gene matches. The V gene's germline CDR1 is SGHRS and CDR2 YFSETQ. CDR3 length equals 17 residues.

This clone has a handful of counts. The chain uses TRBV6-6 and TRBJ1-3; D not certain. Germline CDR1 MNHNY, CDR2 SVGAGI (reference sequence). The CDR3 sequence is 15 residues long. V was clipped by 6 bases and J by 4 bases, with 16 bases between them. The CDR3 sequence: CASSPVGVYGNTIYF. DNA of the CDR3: TGTGCCAGCAGCCCCGTCGGGGTGTACGGAAACACCATATATTTT.

V is TRBV4-3 and J is TRBJ1-2; 12 nucleotides align to TRBD1. The CDR3 is made up of 15 amino acids. Germline V gives CDR1 LGHNA, CDR2 YSLEER. Germline trimming cut 4 bases from V and 8 bases from J; bases unmatched to any gene: 8. This CDR3 is CASSPGGQGAGGYTF. The CDR3 DNA reads TGCGCCAGCAGCCCCGGGGGACAGGGGGCTGGAGGCTACACCTTC.

This clone was recorded only once. This sequence joins TRBV6-5 and TRBJ1-2, with D possibly matching TRBD1 (6 bases). The V and J ends lost 4 bases and 4 bases respectively, with 7 bases between them. CDR1 and CDR2 (germline): MNHEY, SVGAGI. The CDR3 totals 12 residues. CDR3 sequence: CASSLDSYGYTF. The CDR3 DNA sequence: TGTGCCAGCAGTTTGGACAGCTATGGCTACACCTTC.

The V and J genes are TRBV18 and TRBJ2-5; perhaps TRBD2 as D (5 bases). Germline-derived CDR1 and CDR2 are KGHSH and LQKENI. There are 15 residues in the CDR3. V was cut by 0 bases and J by 6 bases, with 14 bases left in between. CDR3 residues: CASSPPGVRSQTQYF. CDR3 DNA sequence: TGTGCCAGCTCACCACCGGGAGTCAGGTCGCAGACCCAGTACTTC.

V and J are TRBV7-2 and TRBJ2-3; 7 bases match TRBD2. The V gene end was trimmed by 7 bases and the J gene end by 6 bases; junction bases not matched to a gene: 13. The V gene's germline CDR1 is SGHTA and CDR2 FQGNSA. CDR3 length equals 15 residues. For the CDR3, the DNA is TGTGCCAGCACCCAGAGGGTAGCGGGCTGGGATACGCAGTATTTT. This codes for CASTQRVAGWDTQYF.

The V call is TRBV6-5, the J call TRBJ2-3; D is unclear. V lost 4 bases, J lost 7 bases, and 9 bases lay in between. The CDR3 length is 12 residues. CDR1 and CDR2 from the germline V gene are MNHEY and SVGAGI. CDR3 in amino acids: CASSSLSNTQYF. In nucleotides, the CDR3 is TGTGCCAGCAGTTCCCTTTCTAATACGCAGTATTTT.

The rearrangement links TRBV5-1 to TRBJ1-2, with 9 positions matching TRBD1. The CDR3 runs to 15 residues. J gave up 0 bases and V 2 bases, and 2 bases lay outside the gene matches. Looked up from germline, CDR1 is SGHRS and CDR2 is YFSETQ. The CDR3 nucleotides read TGCGCCAGCAGCTTAGGACAGGGGACTAACTATGGCTACACCTTC. This codes for CASSLGQGTNYGYTF.

The gene calls are TRBV6-5 and TRBJ1-2; weak D call: TRBD1 (6 bases). V lost 8 bases to trimming and J lost 4 bases, with 14 bases between them. The germline V gene has CDR1 MNHEY and CDR2 SVGAGI. The CDR3 is made up of 13 amino acids. The CDR3 protein is CASRNREGYGYTF. Here the CDR3 DNA reads TGTGCCAGCCGAAACAGGGAGGGCTATGGCTACACCTTC.